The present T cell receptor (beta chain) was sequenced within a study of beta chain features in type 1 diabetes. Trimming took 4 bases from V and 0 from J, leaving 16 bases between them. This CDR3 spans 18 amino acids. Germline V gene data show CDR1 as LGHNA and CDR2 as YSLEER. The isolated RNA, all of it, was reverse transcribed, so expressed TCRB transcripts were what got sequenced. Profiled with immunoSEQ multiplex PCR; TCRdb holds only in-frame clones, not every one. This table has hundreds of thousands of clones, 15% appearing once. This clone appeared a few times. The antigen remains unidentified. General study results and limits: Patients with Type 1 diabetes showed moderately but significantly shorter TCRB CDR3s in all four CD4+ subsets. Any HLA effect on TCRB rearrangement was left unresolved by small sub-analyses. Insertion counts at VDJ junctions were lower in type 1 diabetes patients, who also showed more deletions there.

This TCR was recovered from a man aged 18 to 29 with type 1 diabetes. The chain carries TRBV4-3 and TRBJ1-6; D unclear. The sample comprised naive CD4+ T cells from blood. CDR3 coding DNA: TGCGCCAGCAGCCGCACCGAAATTGGCAGCTCCTATAATTCACCCCTCCACTTT. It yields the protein CASSRTEIGSSYNSPLHF.